This TCR beta chain was recovered during a study of cytomegalovirus exposure and HLA in healthy donors. General study points: In all likelihood, a cluster of highly shared sequence variants was a sequencing artifact. Being indistinguishable, some V segments were excluded, TRBV6-2 and TRBV6-3 among them. A few chains tied to CMV proved CMV antigen-specific in vitro.

With 60 Vbeta and 13 Jbeta primers, the PCR was carried out. TCRdb keeps only in-frame clones here, not all; method: immunoSEQ multiplex PCR. The sample yields fewer than 200,000 clones, roughly 85% seen once. Healthy people donating bone marrow made up the donors. The junction had 11 bases not matched to a gene; V was cut back by 2 bases and J by 7 bases. CDR3 size: 17 residues. The germline gives CDR1 MNHEY, CDR2 SMNVEV (reference sequence). This clone was counted a few times. Its antigen is as yet unknown. The material sequenced was PBMCs. This rearrangement joins TRBV27 to TRBJ2-1; 10 bases are shared with TRBD1. This TCR derives from a male donor in good health and CMV-seronegative. The DNA of the CDR3 is TGTGCCAGCAGTTTAAGAATCGGGACAGGGGAGACGAATGAGCAGTTCTTC. It specifies CASSLRIGTGETNEQFF.